Each of the 3 T cell receptor beta chains below was sequenced from the same sample in a study of blood T cell repertoires in COVID-19. The method was immunoSEQ multiplex PCR; TCRdb's version includes in-frame clones alone and lacks a portion of them. In the table there are over 200,000 clones, approximately 88% of which are singletons. Sequenced sample: peripheral blood. Every receptor here comes from a man in his forties with acute or convalescent COVID-19.

This clone was counted a single time. This chain joins TRBV7-9 and TRBJ2-7; D ambiguous. CDR3 size: 13 residues. Germline V lookup: CDR1 SEHNR, CDR2 FQNEAQ (reference sequence). With 5 bases removed from V and 2 bases from J, the gap between germline ends came to 10 bases. For the CDR3, the DNA is TGTGCCAGCAGCCCGGGTGGTCCCTACGAGCAGTACTTC. It specifies CASSPGGPYEQYF.

The J gene is TRBJ1-5, the V gene TRBV10-3; D remains ambiguous. The germline V gene encodes CDR1 ENHRY and CDR2 SYGVKD. Trimming removed 0 bases at V and 7 bases at J, with 7 bases between. This CDR3 region has 13 residues. CDR3 amino acids: CAISESESQPQHF. The DNA of the CDR3 is TGTGCCATCAGTGAGTCAGAAAGCCAGCCCCAGCATTTT.

J is TRBJ1-1 and V is TRBV5-1, with 10 bases matching TRBD1. Germline V gene lookup returns CDR1 SGHRS and CDR2 YFSETQ. V shed 3 bases, J shed 6 bases, and the junction held 5 bases outside the gene matches. CDR3 length: 14 amino acids. The CDR3 protein is CASSSGTGEPEAFF. CDR3 sequence (DNA): TGCGCCAGCAGCTCCGGGACAGGGGAGCCTGAAGCTTTCTTT.